This T cell receptor (beta chain) was captured in a study of blood T cells in healthy people across ages. Study-level findings and limits: There were more naive CD4+ cells and higher diversity in long-lived donors than in aged donors.

The V and J ends lost 2 bases and 12 bases, in that order; junction bases with no gene match: 5. CDR1 is SGDLS, CDR2 YYNGEE, per germline. The CDR3 runs to 12 residues. Turning to this clonotype: Its antigen is as yet unknown.

PCR was performed a second time for about 7 to 11 cycles using a sample-barcoded 5' primer and a J-beta primer mix. The study obtained at least 3 million CDR3-containing paired-end reads from every sample. MiXCR was run by TCRdb on the 5' RACE reads, yielding one entry per CDR3 protein. The sample consists of about 1.8 million distinct CDR3 sequences, about 50% of them appearing once. Isolated PBMCs totaled at least 7 million in each sample. The chain uses TRBV9 and TRBJ2-3, with TRBD2 identical over 8 bases. Source material: blood. The clonotype was recovered from a woman between 40 and 55 years old in good health. The CDR3 reads CASSVSGAQQYF. CDR3 nucleotide sequence: TGTGCCAGCAGCGTTAGCGGGGCACAACAGTATTTT.